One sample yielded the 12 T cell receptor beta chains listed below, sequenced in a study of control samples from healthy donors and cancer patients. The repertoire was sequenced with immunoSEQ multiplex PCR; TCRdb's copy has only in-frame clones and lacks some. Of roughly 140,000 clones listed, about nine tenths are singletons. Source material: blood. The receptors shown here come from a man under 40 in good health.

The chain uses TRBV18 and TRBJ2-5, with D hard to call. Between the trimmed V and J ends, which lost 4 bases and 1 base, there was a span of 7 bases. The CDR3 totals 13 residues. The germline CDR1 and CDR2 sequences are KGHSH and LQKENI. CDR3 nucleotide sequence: TGTGCCAGCTCACTCGCCTCCCAAGAGACCCAGTACTTC. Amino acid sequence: CASSLASQETQYF.

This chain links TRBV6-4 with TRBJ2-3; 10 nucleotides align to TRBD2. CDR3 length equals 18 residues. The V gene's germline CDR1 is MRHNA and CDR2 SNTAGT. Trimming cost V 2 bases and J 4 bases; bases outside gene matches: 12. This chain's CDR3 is CASSDTQGGLAYPDTQYF. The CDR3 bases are TGTGCCAGCAGTGACACCCAAGGGGGACTAGCGTACCCAGATACGCAGTATTTT.

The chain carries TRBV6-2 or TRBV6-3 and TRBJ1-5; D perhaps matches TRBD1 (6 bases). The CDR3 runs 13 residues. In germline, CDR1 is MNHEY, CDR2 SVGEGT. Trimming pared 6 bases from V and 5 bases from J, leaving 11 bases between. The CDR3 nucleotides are TGTGCCAGCAGCCATTCAGGGGATCAGCCCCAGCATTTT. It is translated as CASSHSGDQPQHF.

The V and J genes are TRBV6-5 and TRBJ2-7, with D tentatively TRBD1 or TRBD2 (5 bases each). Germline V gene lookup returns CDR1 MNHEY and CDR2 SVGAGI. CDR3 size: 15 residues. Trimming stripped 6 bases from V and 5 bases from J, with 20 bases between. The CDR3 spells CASRTSGTAPHEQYF. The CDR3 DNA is TGTGCCAGCAGGACGTCCGGGACGGCCCCCCACGAGCAGTACTTC.

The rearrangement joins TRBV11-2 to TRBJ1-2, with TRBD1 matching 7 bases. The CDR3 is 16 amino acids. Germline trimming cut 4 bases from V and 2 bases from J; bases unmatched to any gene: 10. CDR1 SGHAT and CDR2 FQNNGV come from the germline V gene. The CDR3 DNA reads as TGTGCCAGCAGCTCCTTAAGGGACAGCCCGAACTATGGCTACACCTTC. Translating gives CASSSLRDSPNYGYTF.

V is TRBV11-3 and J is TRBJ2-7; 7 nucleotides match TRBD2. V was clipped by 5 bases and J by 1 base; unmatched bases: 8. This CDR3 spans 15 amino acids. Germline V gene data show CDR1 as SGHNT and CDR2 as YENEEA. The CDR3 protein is CASSPGRGVSYEQYF. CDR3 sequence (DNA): TGTGCCAGCAGCCCCGGCCGGGGGGTATCCTACGAGCAGTACTTC. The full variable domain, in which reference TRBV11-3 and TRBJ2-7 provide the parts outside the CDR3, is EAGVVQSPRYKIIEKKQPVAFWCNPISGHNTLYWYLQNLGQGPELLIRYENEEAVDDSQLPKDRFSAERLKGVDSTLKIQPAELGDSAVYLCASSPGRGVSYEQYFGPGTRLTVT.

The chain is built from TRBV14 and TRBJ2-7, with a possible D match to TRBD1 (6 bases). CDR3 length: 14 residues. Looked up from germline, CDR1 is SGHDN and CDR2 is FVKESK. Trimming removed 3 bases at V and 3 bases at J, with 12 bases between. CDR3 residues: CASSHITGIYEQYF. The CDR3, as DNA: TGTGCCAGCAGCCACATAACAGGGATCTACGAGCAGTACTTC.

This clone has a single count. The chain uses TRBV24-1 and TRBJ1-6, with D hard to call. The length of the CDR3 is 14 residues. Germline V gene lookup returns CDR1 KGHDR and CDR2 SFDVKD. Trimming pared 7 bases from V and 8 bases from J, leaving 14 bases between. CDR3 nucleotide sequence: TGTGCCACCAGGAGCTTGGACGGGCATTCACCCCTCCACTTT. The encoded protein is CATRSLDGHSPLHF.

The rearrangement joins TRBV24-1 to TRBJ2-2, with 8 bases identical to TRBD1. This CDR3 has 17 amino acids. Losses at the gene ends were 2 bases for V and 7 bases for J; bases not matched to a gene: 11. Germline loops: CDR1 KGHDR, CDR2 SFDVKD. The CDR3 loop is CATSDSNLRGRVGELFF. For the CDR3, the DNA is TGTGCCACCAGTGATTCGAACCTCAGGGGGCGGGTCGGGGAGCTGTTTTTT.

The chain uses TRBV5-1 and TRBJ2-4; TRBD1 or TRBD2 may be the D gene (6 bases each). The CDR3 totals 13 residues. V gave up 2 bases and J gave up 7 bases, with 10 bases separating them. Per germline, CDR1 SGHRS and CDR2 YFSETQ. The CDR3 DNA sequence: TGCGCCAGCAGCTTAGGGGGGAGGAACATTCAGTACTTC. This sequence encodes CASSLGGRNIQYF.

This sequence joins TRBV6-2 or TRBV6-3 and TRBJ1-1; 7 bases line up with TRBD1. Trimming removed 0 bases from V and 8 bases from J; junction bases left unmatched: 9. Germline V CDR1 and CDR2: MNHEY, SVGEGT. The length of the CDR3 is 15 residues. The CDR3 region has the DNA TGTGCCAGCAGTTACTCAACGGACAGGAGAAACGAAGCTTTCTTT. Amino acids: CASSYSTDRRNEAFF.

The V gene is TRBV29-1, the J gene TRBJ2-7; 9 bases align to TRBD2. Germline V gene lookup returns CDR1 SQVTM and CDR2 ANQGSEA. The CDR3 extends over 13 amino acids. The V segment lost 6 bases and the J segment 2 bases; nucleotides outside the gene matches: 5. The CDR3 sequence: CSVRTSAAYEQYF. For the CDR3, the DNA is TGCAGCGTGAGGACTAGCGCCGCCTACGAGCAGTACTTC.